The T cell receptor (beta chain) under discussion was sequenced for a study of blood T cell repertoires in COVID-19. Overall study: Sites across the United States, Italy and Spain contributed samples from acute and convalescent COVID-19.

In the authors' methods: Scientists estimated how many nucleated cells there were by amplifying reference gene primers. Clones were read by immunoSEQ multiplex PCR, and TCRdb kept only the in-frame ones, dropping some. V and J calls and clone size come straight from that table; D and trimming were deduced from the DNA. Of fewer than 85,000 clones in the sample, around 88% are singletons; the top ten hold approximately 5.1%. Sequenced: peripheral blood. The receptor was isolated from a man in his sixties with acute or convalescent COVID-19.

The CDR3 region has the DNA TGTGCCAGCGACCTTCGGGGGGGTGAGCAGTTCTTC. Translation gives CASDLRGGEQFF. This chain joins TRBV3-1 (or the pseudogene TRBV3-2) and TRBJ2-1; 8 nucleotides align to TRBD2. This CDR3 has 12 amino acids. Germline loops: CDR1 LGHDT, CDR2 YNNKEL (reference sequence). V was pared by 8 bases and J by 9 bases, with 6 bases of the junction left unmatched.